These 23 T cell receptor beta chains originate from one sample sequenced in a study of identical twins. A single record per CDR3 protein comes from TCRdb applying MiXCR to the 5' RACE reads. This table holds around 960,000 distinct CDR3 sequences, approximately 13% found once. The same data also went into a second study, on yellow fever vaccine responses in identical twins.

The sample consisted of PBMCs. These receptors all stem from a woman between 18 and 29 years old in good health.

The rearrangement links TRBV5-1 to TRBJ2-1, with D perhaps TRBD2 (7 bases). Germline values: CDR1 SGHRS, CDR2 YFSETQ. The CDR3 runs 19 residues. V was pared by 4 bases and J by 1 base, with 24 bases between. CDR3 amino acids: CASSPRAAGASSSYNEQFF. As DNA, the CDR3 is TGCGCCAGCAGCCCCAGGGCTGCGGGGGCTTCCAGTTCCTACAATGAGCAGTTCTTC.

In this sample, this clonotype turned up a few times. The chain has TRBV20-1 and TRBJ2-3; TRBD1 agrees at 9 bases. Germline loops: CDR1 DFQATT, CDR2 SNEGSKA (reference sequence). The CDR3 loop spans 14 amino acids. The V gene end was trimmed by 2 bases and the J gene end by 5 bases; junction bases not matched to a gene: 5. Written as DNA, the CDR3 is TGCAGTGCTAGAAAGGGACAGGGAGGAGATACGCAGTATTTT. Translation gives CSARKGQGGDTQYF.

This clonotype was observed a handful of times. The chain is built from TRBV10-2 and TRBJ1-5; maybe TRBD1 (5 bases). There are 17 residues in the CDR3. Germline V lookup: CDR1 WSHSY, CDR2 SAAADI. Trimming shortened V by 0 bases and J by 3 bases, and 15 bases separated the two germline ends. CDR3 sequence (DNA): TGCGCCAGCAGTGAGTCAGGTGGGGGGGGACCCAATCAGCCCCAGCATTTT. Translation: CASSESGGGGPNQPQHF.

There are a few counts of this clonotype. The rearrangement joins TRBV7-8 to TRBJ1-2; possibly TRBD1 for D (6 bases). CDR1 and CDR2 (germline): SGHVS, FQNEAQ. The CDR3 totals 15 residues. V was shortened by 1 base and J by 6 bases, with 15 bases between the two germline ends. CDR3 amino acids: CASSLVRDKGNGYTF. The CDR3 coding sequence is TGTGCCAGCAGCTTAGTAAGGGACAAGGGCAATGGCTACACCTTC.

In its sample, this clonotype was seen many times. The rearrangement uses TRBV12-3 or TRBV12-4 and TRBJ2-1; 7 bases match TRBD2. This CDR3 is built from 15 residues. V lost 7 bases to trimming and J lost 6 bases; unmatched junction nucleotides: 12. CDR3 in amino acids: CASTLSGIGFNEQFF. CDR3 bases: TGTGCCAGCACCCTAAGCGGGATCGGTTTCAATGAGCAGTTCTTC.

The chain uses TRBV29-1 and TRBJ1-2; the D is unclear. CDR3 length: 9 residues. Trimming removed 6 bases at V and 8 bases at J, with 7 bases between. In germline, CDR1 is SQVTM, CDR2 ANQGSEA. CDR3 in amino acids: CSVEGGYTF. The CDR3 DNA is TGCAGCGTCGAGGGCGGCTACACCTTC.

V and J are TRBV5-4 and TRBJ2-1, with D unclear. Trimming removed 1 base at V and 0 bases at J, with 11 bases between. Germline loops: CDR1 SGHNT, CDR2 YYREEE (reference sequence). The length of the CDR3 is 16 residues. CDR3 bases: TGTGCCAGCAGCTTGTCCACGGACCCCTCCTACAATGAGCAGTTCTTC. Amino acids: CASSLSTDPSYNEQFF.

V gene TRBV20-1 combines with J gene TRBJ2-1; unclear D gene. Trimming cost V 3 bases and J 10 bases, with 10 bases left between them. Germline lookup yields CDR1 DFQATT and CDR2 SNEGSKA (reference sequence). This CDR3 has 11 residues. Written as DNA, the CDR3 is TGCAGTGCTAGCCCAGACCCGGAGCAGTTCTTC. Residues: CSASPDPEQFF.

This sequence joins TRBV27 and TRBJ2-7, with TRBD2 as a possible D gene (6 bases). The V and J ends lost 8 bases and 4 bases respectively, with 18 bases between them. The CDR3 length is 14 residues. CDR1 and CDR2 (germline): MNHEY, SMNVEV (reference sequence). The CDR3 coding sequence is TGTGCCAGCCGAACAACCGGGACTCATTACGAGCAGTACGTC. Translated, it gives CASRTTGTHYEQYV.

The V and J genes are TRBV4-1 and TRBJ2-2, with D unresolved. V was shortened by 0 bases and J by 3 bases, with 8 bases between the two germline ends. This CDR3 contains 15 residues. Germline V gene data show CDR1 as MGHRA and CDR2 as YSYEKL. CDR3 protein: CASSQEPSDTGELFF. The CDR3 coding sequence is TGCGCCAGCAGCCAAGAACCGTCAGACACCGGGGAGCTGTTTTTT.

This clonotype turned up a few times. The chain joins TRBV5-6 to TRBJ2-2; TRBD2 is a possible D gene (5 bases). CDR1 SGHDT and CDR2 YYEEEE come from the germline V gene. This CDR3 is 14 amino acids long. Trimming pared 0 bases from V and 6 bases from J, leaving 9 bases between. In DNA, the CDR3 is TGTGCCAGCAGCTTGGAATACGGGGCCGGGGAGCTGTTTTTT. This codes for CASSLEYGAGELFF.

The gene calls are TRBV3-1 and TRBJ2-5; the D is unclear. The CDR3 has 14 residues. Germline CDR1 LGHDT, CDR2 YNNKEL (reference sequence). Trimming cost V 1 base and J 5 bases, with 11 bases left between them. As DNA, the CDR3 is TGTGCCAGCAGCCAAGGTCCGGCTGGGGAGACCCAGTACTTC. It is translated as CASSQGPAGETQYF.

This clonotype was observed a handful of times. J is TRBJ2-2 and V is TRBV7-3; no clear D gene. The CDR3 loop spans 15 amino acids. Deletions cut 2 bases from V and 5 bases from J, with 12 bases between. Germline V lookup: CDR1 SGHTA, CDR2 FQGTGA. The CDR3 DNA reads as TGTGCCAGCAGCTTAGTTCCTTTGAAAACCGGGGAGCTGTTTTTT. It yields the protein CASSLVPLKTGELFF. Full variable domain (outside the CDR3, taken from reference TRBV7-3 and TRBJ2-2): GAGVSQTPSNKVTEKGKYVELRCDPISGHTALYWYRQSLGQGPEFLIYFQGTGAADDSGLPNDRFFAVRPEGSVSTLKIQRTERGDSAVYLCASSLVPLKTGELFFGEGSRLTVL.

Ten or more counts support this clonotype. This chain joins TRBV7-8 and TRBJ1-5, with 9 bases aligning to TRBD1. The CDR3 is made up of 16 amino acids. The junction had 4 bases not matched to a gene; V was cut back by 1 base and J by 3 bases. Looked up from germline, CDR1 is SGHVS and CDR2 is FQNEAQ. The CDR3 is CASSLEGTGNNQPQHF. CDR3 nucleotide sequence: TGTGCCAGCAGCTTAGAGGGGACAGGGAACAATCAGCCCCAGCATTTT.

Ten or more counts support this clonotype. The V call is TRBV15, the J call TRBJ2-1; 8 bases match TRBD2. This CDR3 has 17 amino acids. The V gene's germline CDR1 is LNHNV and CDR2 YYDKDF (reference sequence). The ends lost 5 bases at V and 1 base at J; junction bases unmatched: 10. The CDR3 loop is CATSPRLAPTSYNEQFF. The CDR3 DNA is TGTGCCACCAGCCCGCGACTAGCGCCCACTTCCTACAATGAGCAGTTCTTC.

The genes are TRBV7-9 and TRBJ2-1, with D unclear. Per germline, CDR1 SEHNR and CDR2 FQNEAQ (reference sequence). The CDR3 is 16 residues long. V dropped 7 bases and J dropped 0 bases, with 16 bases sitting between them. The CDR3 coding sequence is TGTGCCAGCATCCACTCCATTCTGAGCTCCTACAATGAGCAGTTCTTC. Translated, it gives CASIHSILSSYNEQFF.

This clonotype has just a few counts. V gene TRBV5-1 combines with J gene TRBJ1-4; 7 positions match TRBD1. V gave up 4 bases and J gave up 1 base; unmatched junction bases: 4. This CDR3 is 15 amino acids long. Looked up from germline, CDR1 is SGHRS and CDR2 is YFSETQ. CDR3 region: CASSPRTGTNEKLFF. The CDR3 bases are TGCGCCAGCAGCCCAAGGACAGGAACTAATGAAAAACTGTTTTTT.

This clonotype was seen at least ten times. The V and J genes are TRBV7-8 and TRBJ1-2; no clear D gene. The germline V gene encodes CDR1 SGHVS and CDR2 FQNEAQ. This CDR3 has 15 residues. The V and J ends lost 5 bases and 0 bases respectively, with 13 bases between them. Written as DNA, the CDR3 is TGTGCCAGCAGCCCACTTCTTCAGGCTAACTATGGCTACACCTTC. Its protein is CASSPLLQANYGYTF.

V gene TRBV12-3 or TRBV12-4 combines with J gene TRBJ2-1; D could derive from TRBD1 or TRBD2 (6 bases each). This CDR3 comprises 13 residues. V lost 6 bases to trimming and J lost 6 bases, with 12 bases between them. DNA of the CDR3: TGTGCCAGCAGAAGGCGGGACATCAATGAGCAGTTCTTC. Amino acids: CASRRRDINEQFF.

This clonotype was seen many times. The rearrangement joins TRBV12-3 or TRBV12-4 to TRBJ2-5; either TRBD1 or TRBD2 may fit D (5 bases each). The ends were cut back, 4 bases at V and 2 bases at J, with 11 bases in the middle. The CDR3 spans 14 residues. CDR3 bases: TGTGCCAGCAGTTGGGGGATCAGGCAAGAGACCCAGTACTTC. Translating it yields CASSWGIRQETQYF.

The J gene is TRBJ1-5, the V gene TRBV20-1; D gene uncertain. Trimming took 3 bases from V and 4 from J, leaving 13 bases between them. Germline V gene sequence: CDR1 DFQATT, CDR2 SNEGSKA (reference sequence). The CDR3 consists of 14 residues. CDR3 DNA: TGCAGTGCTAGGGAGTCTACAGTTAATCAGCCCCAGCATTTT. Translated, it gives CSARESTVNQPQHF.

This clonotype was counted only a few times. This chain joins TRBV7-9 and TRBJ2-1, with 7 bases identical to TRBD2. Germline CDR1 SEHNR, CDR2 FQNEAQ (reference sequence). CDR3 length: 16 residues. V shed 6 bases and J 2 bases; nucleotides not matched to a gene: 10. The CDR3 spells CASSPRASGPYNEQFF. In DNA, the CDR3 is TGTGCCAGCAGTCCTAGGGCTAGCGGTCCCTACAATGAGCAGTTCTTC.

The rearrangement joins TRBV27 to TRBJ2-5, with 13 bases lining up with TRBD2. Germline V gives CDR1 MNHEY, CDR2 SMNVEV (reference sequence). The CDR3 has 18 residues. V lost 2 bases, J lost 3 bases, and 9 bases stayed unmatched. CDR3 bases: TGTGCCAGCAGTTTACGCCGGACTAGCGGGGGACGGGAAGAGACCCAGTACTTC. Translating gives CASSLRRTSGGREETQYF.